This T cell receptor beta chain was documented in a study of shared clonotypes between healthy human individuals. Study-wide results and limits: Limited genetic and exposure-history diversity came from having few donors.

Researchers ran the assay at a deep level. Measured with immunoSEQ multiplex PCR; TCRdb has only the in-frame clones, and not every one. The sample has approximately 95,000 clones, approximately 61% seen once. With regard to this clone: The antigen is undetermined.

Source material: memory CD8+ T cells sorted from blood. Noted subset: CD45RO+ cells pooled with CCR7-negative TemRA cells. The TCR sequence derives from a man aged 30 to 45 in good health.

CDR3 nucleotide sequence: TGTGCCAGCAGCTTAGAACTAGCGGGAGACTACAATGAGCAGTTCTTC. Translating gives CASSLELAGDYNEQFF. The rearrangement links TRBV7-7 to TRBJ2-1, with 11 nucleotides matching TRBD2. The CDR3 consists of 16 residues. Looked up from germline, CDR1 is SSHAT and CDR2 is FNYEAQ (reference sequence). V trimming: 1 base; J trimming: 3 bases; junction bases outside the gene matches: 2.